This T cell receptor beta chain was found in a study of T cell responses to AZD1222 COVID-19 vaccine. Here immunoSEQ multiplex PCR was the method, and the copy in TCRdb shows in-frame clones only, minus some. The sample includes around 150,000 clones, roughly 94% of them seen just once. Of note for this clone: Its antigen is not identified.

Study-wide results and limits: Clonal diversity may have been underestimated, and the donors were mostly white British, with more females than males.

Material: peripheral blood, obtained on day 0 of AZD1222 vaccination. The TCR was taken from an adult in good health.

The CDR3 region has the DNA TGTGCCAGCAGCTTCGGTTCAGAAAAACTGTTTTTT. Amino acid sequence: CASSFGSEKLFF. The chain joins TRBV5-5 to TRBJ1-4; D unclear. CDR1 SGHKS and CDR2 YYEKEE come from the germline V gene (reference sequence). The CDR3 is 12 residues long. V was trimmed by 2 bases and J by 8 bases, leaving 7 bases between them. The entire variable domain, with the rest obtained from reference TRBV5-5 and TRBJ1-4, is as follows: DAGVTQSPTHLIKTRGQQVTLRCSPISGHKSVSWYQQVLGQGPQFIFQYYEKEERGRGNFPDRFSARQFPNYSSELNVNALLLGDSALYLCASSFGSEKLFFGSGTQLSVL.